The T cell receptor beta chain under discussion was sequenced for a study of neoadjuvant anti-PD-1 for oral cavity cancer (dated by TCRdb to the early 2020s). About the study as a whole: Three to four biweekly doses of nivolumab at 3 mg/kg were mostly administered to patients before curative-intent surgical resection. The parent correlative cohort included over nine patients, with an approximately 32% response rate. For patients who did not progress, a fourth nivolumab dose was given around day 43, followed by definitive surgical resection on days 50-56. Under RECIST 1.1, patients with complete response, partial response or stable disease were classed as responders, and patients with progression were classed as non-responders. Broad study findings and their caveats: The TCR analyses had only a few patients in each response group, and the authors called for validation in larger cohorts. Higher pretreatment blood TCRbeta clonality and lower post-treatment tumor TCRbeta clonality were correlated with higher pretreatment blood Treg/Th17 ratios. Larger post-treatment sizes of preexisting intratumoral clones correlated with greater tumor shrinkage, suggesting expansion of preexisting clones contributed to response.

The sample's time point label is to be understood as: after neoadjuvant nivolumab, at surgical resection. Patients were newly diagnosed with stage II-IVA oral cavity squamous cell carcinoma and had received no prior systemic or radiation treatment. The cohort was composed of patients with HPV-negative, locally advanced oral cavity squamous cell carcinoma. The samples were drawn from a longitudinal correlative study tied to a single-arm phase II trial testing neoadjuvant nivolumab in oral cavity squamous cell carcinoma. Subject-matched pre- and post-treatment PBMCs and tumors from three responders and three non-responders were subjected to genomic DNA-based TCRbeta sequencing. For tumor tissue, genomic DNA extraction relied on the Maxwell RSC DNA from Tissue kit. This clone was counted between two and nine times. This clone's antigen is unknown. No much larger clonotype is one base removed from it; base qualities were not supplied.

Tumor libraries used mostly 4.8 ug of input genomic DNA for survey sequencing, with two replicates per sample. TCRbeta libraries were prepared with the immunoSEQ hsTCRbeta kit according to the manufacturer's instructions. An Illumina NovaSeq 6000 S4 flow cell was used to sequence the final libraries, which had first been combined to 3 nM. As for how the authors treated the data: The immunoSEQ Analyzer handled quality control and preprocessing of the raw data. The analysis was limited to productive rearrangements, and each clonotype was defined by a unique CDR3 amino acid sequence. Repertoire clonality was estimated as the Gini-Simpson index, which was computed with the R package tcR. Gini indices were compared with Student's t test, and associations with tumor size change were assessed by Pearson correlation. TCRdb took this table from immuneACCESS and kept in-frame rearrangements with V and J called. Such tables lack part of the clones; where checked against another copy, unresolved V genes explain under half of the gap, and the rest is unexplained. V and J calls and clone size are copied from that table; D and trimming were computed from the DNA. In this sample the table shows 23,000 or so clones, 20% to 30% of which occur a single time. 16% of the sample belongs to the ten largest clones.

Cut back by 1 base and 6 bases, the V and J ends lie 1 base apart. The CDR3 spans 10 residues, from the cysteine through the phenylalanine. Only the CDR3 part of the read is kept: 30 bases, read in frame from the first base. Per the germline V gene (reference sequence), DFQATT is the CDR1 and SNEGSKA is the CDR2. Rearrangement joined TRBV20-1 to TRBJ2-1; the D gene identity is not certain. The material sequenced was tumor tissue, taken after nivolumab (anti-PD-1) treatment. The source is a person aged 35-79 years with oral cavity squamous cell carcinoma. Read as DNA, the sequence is TGCAGTGCTAGAGTCAATGAGCAGTTCTTC. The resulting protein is CSARVNEQFF.